This T cell receptor (beta chain) was observed in a study of blood T cell repertoires in COVID-19. Study-wide background: Samples representing acute and convalescent COVID-19 were sourced from the United States, Italy and Spain.

Germline V gene lookup returns CDR1 MDHEN and CDR2 SYDVKM. J gave up 6 bases and V 6 bases, and 14 bases lay outside the gene matches. The CDR3 is made up of 16 amino acids. Original data processing: Reference gene primers were amplified, and this amplification served to estimate nucleated cell counts. Method: immunoSEQ multiplex PCR; TCRdb's copy keeps in-frame clones and lacks some. V and J calls and clone size follow that table, whereas D and trimming were derived from the DNA. Found here are about 100,000 clones, 88% of them singletons; the top ten hold roughly 4.6%. The chain is built from TRBV28 and TRBJ2-7; 10 bases agree with TRBD1. The sequence was obtained from a human donor in a cohort sampled during active COVID-19. The sample was peripheral blood. The CDR3, as DNA: TGTGCCAGCAGACCTCCCGGGGGGACAGGGGCTGCCGAGCAGTACTTC. Translation gives CASRPPGGTGAAEQYF.